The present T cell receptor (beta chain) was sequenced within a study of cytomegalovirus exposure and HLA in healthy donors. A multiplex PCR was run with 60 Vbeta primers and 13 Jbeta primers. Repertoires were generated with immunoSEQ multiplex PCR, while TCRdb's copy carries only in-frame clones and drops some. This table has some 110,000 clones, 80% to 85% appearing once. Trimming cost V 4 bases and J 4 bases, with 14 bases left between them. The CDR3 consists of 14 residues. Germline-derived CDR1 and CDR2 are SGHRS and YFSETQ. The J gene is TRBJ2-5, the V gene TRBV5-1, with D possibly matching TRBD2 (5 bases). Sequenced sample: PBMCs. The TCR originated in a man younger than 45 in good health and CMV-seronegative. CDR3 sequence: CASSPGSGSETQYF. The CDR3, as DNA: TGCGCCAGCAGCCCGGGCAGCGGATCAGAGACCCAGTACTTC.